A single TCR beta chain is shown here with its context. Its antigen is unknown. The data were produced by immunoSEQ multiplex PCR, yet TCRdb's version contains in-frame clones alone and is incomplete. The sample consists of approximately 150,000 clones, 90% of them appearing once. This entry is derived from a study of T cell responses to AZD1222 COVID-19 vaccine. Study-wide results and limits: Reportedly, nearly half of unique spike TCRs recognized epitopes outside B.1.351/B.1.1.7 mutations.

Second-dose schedules of about 4 or about 12 weeks were combined. Sample: peripheral blood, taken 28 days after the second AZD1222 dose. This clonotype was sampled from an adult who received the AZD1222 COVID-19 vaccine.

The CDR3 DNA reads as TGTGCCAGCAGAGACAGGGTGGAAGGCACTGAAGCTTTCTTT. Its protein is CASRDRVEGTEAFF. The chain employs TRBV2 and TRBJ1-1, with TRBD1 identical over 7 bases. The germline CDR1 and CDR2 sequences are SNHLY and FYNNEI. After removal of 6 bases from V and 4 bases from J, the junction contained 8 bases not matched to a gene. The CDR3 loop spans 14 amino acids.